One sample yielded the 19 T cell receptor beta chains listed below, sequenced in a study of tumor and adjacent non-tumor tissue in lung cancer. A modified ARM-PCR protocol with three rounds of nested PCR amplified TCRbeta. TCRdb re-derived calls from the multiplex PCR reads in MiXCR, one entry per CDR3 protein. There are around 60,000 distinct CDR3 sequences in the sample; more than 55% occur only once, and roughly 35% lies in the top ten. RNA was extracted from bulk tissue without any cell sorting. The normal lung tissue was taken more than 3 cm from the tumor edge. Sequences were obtained from distant non-tumor lung tissue. The receptors were sampled from a man in his 70s with non-small cell lung cancer.

There are many counts of this clonotype. The rearrangement joins TRBV5-4 to TRBJ2-7, with a tentative D call TRBD2 (5 bases). The germline V gene has CDR1 SGHNT and CDR2 YYREEE (reference sequence). The length of the CDR3 is 13 residues. The V end was cut by 2 bases, the J end by 0 bases, with 6 bases between. The CDR3 sequence is CASSLRGSYEQYF. CDR3 sequence (DNA): TGTGCCAGCAGCTTACGGGGCTCCTACGAGCAGTACTTC.

The V gene is TRBV5-4, the J gene TRBJ2-5; TRBD1 or TRBD2 may be the D gene (6 bases each). Germline-derived CDR1 and CDR2 are SGHNT and YYREEE (reference sequence). The length of the CDR3 is 15 residues. V dropped 3 bases and J dropped 7 bases, with 19 bases sitting between them. The DNA of the CDR3 is TGTGCCAGCAGCTCTAGAGGGGGTCGGGGAGGGACCCAGTACTTC. Translation gives CASSSRGGRGGTQYF.

Of note for this clonotype: The CDR3 ends on some other residue instead of the conserved phenylalanine or tryptophan, so this is likely a read error. The V and J genes are TRBV11-2 and TRBJ2-5, with 8 bases identical to TRBD1. Germline V gene data show CDR1 as SGHAT and CDR2 as FQNNGV. V lost 3 bases and J lost 4; bases outside the gene matches: 10. CDR3 length equals 16 residues. For the CDR3, the DNA is TGTGCCAGCAGCTTGGTCGACAGGGGATCGGGAGAGACCCAGTACCTC. It codes for CASSLVDRGSGETQYL.

By its share, this clonotype is medium-sized. The chain recombines TRBV11-2 with TRBJ2-7; D is undetermined. V lost 4 bases and J lost 2, with 18 bases in between. The CDR3 totals 16 residues. The V gene's germline CDR1 is SGHAT and CDR2 FQNNGV. DNA for the CDR3: TGTGCCAGCAGCTCCCCCCTTGGGCGAGAACCCTACGAGCAGTACTTC. It codes for CASSSPLGREPYEQYF.

Comments on this clonotype: A much larger clone lies a single base off, so this may be a read error. The rearrangement joins TRBV12-3 or TRBV12-4 to TRBJ1-1; D perhaps matches TRBD1 (6 bases). CDR3 size: 13 residues. The CDR3 is CACRRDTNTEAFF. CDR3 in DNA: TGTGCCTGCAGGCGGGACACGAACACTGAAGCTTTCTTT.

In the case of this clonotype: Germline is not matched at one junction end, which may reflect a read error. The CDR3 bases are TGTGCCAGCAGCCCGTCCACTAGTGGGGCCCCACTTGAGCATTTCTTC. It codes for CASSPSTSGAPLEHFF. The gene calls are TRBV11-2 and TRBJ2-1, with D perhaps given as TRBD1 or TRBD2 (5 bases each). Germline assignment: CDR1 SGHAT and CDR2 FQNNGV. This CDR3 comprises 16 residues.

Remarks on this clonotype: A read error may account for a junction end that differs from germline. The chain employs TRBV29-1 and TRBJ2-4, with 8 nucleotides matching TRBD1. The CDR3 loop spans 11 amino acids. Germline lookup yields CDR1 SQVTM and CDR2 ANQGSEA. The CDR3 coding sequence is TGCAGCGTCGGGACAGGAAACACTCAGTACTTC. Its translation: CSVGTGNTQYF.

Concerning this clonotype: A junction end diverges from the germline sequence, so it may reflect a read error. CDR3 coding DNA: TGTGCCATTGGTTACTCCTCAGACAATTCACCCATCCACTTT. This gives the protein CAIGYSSDNSPIHF. V usage is TRBV6-5 and J usage is TRBJ1-6; D call uncertain. This CDR3 is 14 amino acids long. Germline CDR1 is MNHEY and CDR2 is SVGAGI.

This clonotype was picked up many times. The gene calls are TRBV5-4 and TRBJ1-5; no firm D call. Trimming cost V 4 bases and J 4 bases, with 15 bases left between them. This CDR3 is built from 15 residues. Germline values: CDR1 SGHNT, CDR2 YYREEE (reference sequence). CDR3 bases: TGTGCCAGCAGCCTTCAAGGTATGGGGAATCAGCCCCAGCATTTT. Translated: CASSLQGMGNQPQHF.

A note on this clonotype: A much larger clone lies one base from this, so it may be a read error. The CDR3 nucleotides are TGCGCCAGAAGCCATCAGACCGTTTCACCCCTCCACTTT. It translates to CARSHQTVSPLHF. The V and J genes are TRBV4-1 and TRBJ1-6; D unresolved. Germline loops: CDR1 MGHRA, CDR2 YSYEKL. This CDR3 region has 13 residues.

Only one count was recorded for this clonotype. A read error may explain this, as a much larger clone is one base away. The CDR3 nucleotides read TGTGCCAGCAGGGCAGCCCTGCAAGAGACCCAGTACTTC. Translated: CASRAALQETQYF. The chain is built from TRBV5-4 and TRBJ2-5; D uncertain. Germline V lookup: CDR1 SGHNT, CDR2 YYREEE (reference sequence). The CDR3 spans 13 residues. V was trimmed by 5 bases and J by 2 bases, leaving 10 bases between them.

With regard to this clonotype: Germline is not matched at one junction end, which may reflect a read error. The V gene is TRBV28, the J gene TRBJ2-2, with a tentative D call TRBD2 (5 bases). Germline V gene sequence: CDR1 MDHEN, CDR2 SYDVKM. CDR3 size: 14 residues. CDR3 protein: CASSFLVRTGELFF. DNA for the CDR3: TGTGCCAGCAGTTTCTTAGTAAGGACCGGGGAGCTGTTCTTT.

To note about this clonotype: With a much larger clone just one base away, this may be a read error. The chain recombines TRBV6-5 with TRBJ2-1; the match to TRBD2 covers 11 bases. CDR1 is MNHEY and CDR2 is SVGAGI in the germline V gene. The CDR3 is 14 residues long. This CDR3 reads CASSRSGRANGQFF. The CDR3, as DNA: TGTGCCAGCAGTCGTAGCGGGAGGGCTAATGGGCAGTTCTTC.

Regarding this clonotype: The conserved closing phenylalanine or tryptophan is absent in this CDR3, likely reflecting a read error. The chain carries TRBV11-2 and TRBJ2-3; possible D gene TRBD1, 6 bases. The CDR3 loop spans 14 amino acids. Germline CDR1 SGHAT, CDR2 FQNNGV. The CDR3 nucleotides read TGTGCCAGCAGCCCCGGGACACCGGCGGATATGCAGTATTGT. Translated: CASSPGTPADMQYC.

The sample holds many counts of this clonotype. The CDR3 here is CASSLSGTGGYEQYF. CDR3 sequence (DNA): TGTGCCAGCAGCCTATCCGGGACAGGGGGGTACGAGCAGTACTTC. The V call is TRBV12-3 or TRBV12-4, the J call TRBJ2-7; 11 nucleotides line up with TRBD1. The trim removed 6 bases at V and 4 bases at J, leaving 8 bases unmatched. CDR3 size: 15 residues.

Comments on this clonotype: The CDR3 does not close with the conserved phenylalanine or tryptophan, likely indicating a read error. The gene calls are TRBV5-5 and TRBJ2-7, with 8 nucleotides matching TRBD2. This CDR3 is built from 15 residues. The germline CDR1 and CDR2 sequences are SGHKS and YYEKEE (reference sequence). The junction had 10 bases not matched to a gene; V was cut back by 5 bases and J by 3 bases. Written as DNA, the CDR3 is TGTGCCAGCAGTACCCGGGGGGGCAGGGGCTACGAGCAGTACTTG. The encoded protein is CASSTRGGRGYEQYL.

This chain joins TRBV25-1 and TRBJ2-7; 9 nucleotides line up with TRBD1. In germline, CDR1 is MGHDK, CDR2 SYGVNS. Germline trimming cut 4 bases from V and 2 bases from J; bases unmatched to any gene: 15. The CDR3 is 18 residues long. The CDR3 bases are TGTGCCAGCAGTGGCCTGGGGGTGGGGACAGGGAAGACCTACGAGCAGTACTTC. Translation gives CASSGLGVGTGKTYEQYF.

The chain employs TRBV5-1 and TRBJ2-5; D is unresolved. Germline CDR1 SGHRS, CDR2 YFSETQ. Deletions cut 2 bases from V and 4 bases from J, with 12 bases between. The length of the CDR3 is 14 residues. The CDR3 DNA sequence: TGCGCCAGCAGCTTTTTTGGGGATAGAGAGACCCAGTACTTC. It encodes CASSFFGDRETQYF. Complete variable domain (other parts from reference TRBV5-1 and TRBJ2-5): KAGVTQTPRYLIKTRGQQVTLSCSPISGHRSVSWYQQTPGQGLQFLFEYFSETQRNKGNFPGRFSGRQFSNSRSEMNVSTLELGDSALYLCASSFFGDRETQYFGPGTRLLVL.

This chain links TRBV6-2 or TRBV6-3 with TRBJ2-7; 14 bases agree with TRBD2. There are 20 residues in the CDR3. With V trimmed by 5 bases and J by 6 bases, 21 bases remained unmatched. Germline-derived CDR1 and CDR2 are MNHEY and SVGEGT. CDR3 nucleotide sequence: TGTGCCAGCAGTCTACGAGGGACTAGCGGGGGATCAGGCACCCGGTGCGAGCAGTACTTC. Its translation is CASSLRGTSGGSGTRCEQYF.